The subject of this entry is one T cell receptor beta chain. Its antigen is unidentified. Data came from immunoSEQ multiplex PCR; TCRdb stores just in-frame clones and leaves some out. The profile shows roughly 98,000 clones, 84% of them singletons. This entry is derived from a study of T cell responses to AZD1222 COVID-19 vaccine. Study conclusions and caveats: Seropositive status at baseline applied to only six AZD1222 recipients. Along spike, vaccine-associated CD4 TCRs were found throughout, with dominance at 160-218 and 743-854. Only after the peak T cell response were repertoires sampled.

The V gene lost 5 bases and the J gene lost 5 bases, with 16 bases spanning the gap. CDR3 length: 14 amino acids. Germline V gives CDR1 MNHEY, CDR2 SMNVEV (reference sequence). The chain carries TRBV27 and TRBJ2-7; D may match TRBD1 or TRBD2 (6 bases each). This receptor was taken from an adult who received the AZD1222 COVID-19 vaccine. This specimen was peripheral blood, taken 28 days after the second AZD1222 dose. The CDR3: CASSPLRGQDEQYF. CDR3 in DNA: TGTGCCAGCAGTCCCCTACGGGGGCAGGACGAGCAGTACTTC.